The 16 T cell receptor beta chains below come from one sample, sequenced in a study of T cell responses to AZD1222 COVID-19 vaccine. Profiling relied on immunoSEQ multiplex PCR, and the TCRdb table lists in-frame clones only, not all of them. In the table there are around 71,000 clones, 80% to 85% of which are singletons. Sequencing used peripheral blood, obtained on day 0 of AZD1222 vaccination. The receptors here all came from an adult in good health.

As DNA, the CDR3 is TGTGCCAGCAGAACCGGGACTGGCTCCTACAATGAGCAGTTCTTC. Protein sequence: CASRTGTGSYNEQFF. The J gene is TRBJ2-1, the V gene TRBV6-5, with D perhaps TRBD2 (6 bases). Germline CDR1 MNHEY, CDR2 SVGAGI. V was cut by 6 bases and J by 0 bases, with 12 bases left in between. This CDR3 is 15 amino acids long.

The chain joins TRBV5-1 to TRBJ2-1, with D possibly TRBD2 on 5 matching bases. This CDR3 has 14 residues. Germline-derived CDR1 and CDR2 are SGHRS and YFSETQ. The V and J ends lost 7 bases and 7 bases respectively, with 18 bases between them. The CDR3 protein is CASGLTVSGNEQFF. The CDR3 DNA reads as TGCGCCAGCGGACTGACGGTTAGTGGGAATGAGCAGTTCTTC.

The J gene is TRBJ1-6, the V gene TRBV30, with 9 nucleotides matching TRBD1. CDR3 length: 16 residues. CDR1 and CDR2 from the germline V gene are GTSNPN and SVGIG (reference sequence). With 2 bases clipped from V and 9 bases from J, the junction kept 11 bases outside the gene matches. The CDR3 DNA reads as TGTGCCTGGAGTTCACAGGGGGCTATCGTCGGTTCACCCCTCCACTTT. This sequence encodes CAWSSQGAIVGSPLHF.

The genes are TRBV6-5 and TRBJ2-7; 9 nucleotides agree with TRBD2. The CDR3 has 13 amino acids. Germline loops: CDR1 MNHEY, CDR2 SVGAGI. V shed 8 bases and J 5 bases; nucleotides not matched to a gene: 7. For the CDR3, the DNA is TGTGCCAGCGCGGGGGGGGTTCGACACGAGCAGTACTTC. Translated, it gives CASAGGVRHEQYF.

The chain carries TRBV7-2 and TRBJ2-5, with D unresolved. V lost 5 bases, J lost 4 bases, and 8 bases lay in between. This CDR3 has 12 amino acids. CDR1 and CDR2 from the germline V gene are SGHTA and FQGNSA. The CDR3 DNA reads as TGTGCCAGCAGCCAAAGAGGAGAGACCCAGTACTTC. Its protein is CASSQRGETQYF.

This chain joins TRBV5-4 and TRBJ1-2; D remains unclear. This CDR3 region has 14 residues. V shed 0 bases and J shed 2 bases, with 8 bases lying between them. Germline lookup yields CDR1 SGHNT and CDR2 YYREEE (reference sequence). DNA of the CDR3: TGTGCCAGCAGCTTGGAGCTGGGCAACTATGGCTACACCTTC. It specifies CASSLELGNYGYTF.

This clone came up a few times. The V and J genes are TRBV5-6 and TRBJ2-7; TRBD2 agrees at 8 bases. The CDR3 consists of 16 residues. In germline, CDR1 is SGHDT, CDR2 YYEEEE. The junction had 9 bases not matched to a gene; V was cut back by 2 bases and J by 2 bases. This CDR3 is CASSFTVAGNTYEQYF. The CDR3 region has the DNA TGTGCCAGCAGCTTTACAGTAGCGGGAAACACCTACGAGCAGTACTTC.

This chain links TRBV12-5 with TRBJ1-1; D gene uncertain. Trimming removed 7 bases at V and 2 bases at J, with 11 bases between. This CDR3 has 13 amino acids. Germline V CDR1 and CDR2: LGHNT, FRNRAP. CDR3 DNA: TGTGCTAGTGACCTGGACCCCAACACTGAAGCTTTCTTT. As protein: CASDLDPNTEAFF.

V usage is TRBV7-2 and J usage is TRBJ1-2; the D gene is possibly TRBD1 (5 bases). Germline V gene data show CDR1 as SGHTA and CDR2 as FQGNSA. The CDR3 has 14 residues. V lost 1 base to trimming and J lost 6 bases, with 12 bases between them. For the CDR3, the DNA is TGTGCCAGCAGCTTAGTCCCGACAGCGGATGGCTACACCTTC. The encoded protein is CASSLVPTADGYTF.

Here the CDR3 reads CASSSTGSSGANVLTF. CDR3 DNA: TGTGCCAGCAGCTCGACAGGGTCTTCTGGGGCCAACGTCCTGACTTTC. J is TRBJ2-6 and V is TRBV7-9; TRBD1 matches 7 bases. In germline, CDR1 is SEHNR, CDR2 FQNEAQ (reference sequence). The V segment lost 4 bases and the J segment 1 base; nucleotides outside the gene matches: 4. The CDR3 sequence is 16 residues long.

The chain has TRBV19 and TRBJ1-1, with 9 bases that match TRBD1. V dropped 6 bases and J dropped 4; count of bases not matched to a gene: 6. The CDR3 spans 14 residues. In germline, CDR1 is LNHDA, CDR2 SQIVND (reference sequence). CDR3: CASRDRGGSTEAFF. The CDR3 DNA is TGTGCCAGTAGGGACAGGGGAGGGAGCACTGAAGCTTTCTTT.

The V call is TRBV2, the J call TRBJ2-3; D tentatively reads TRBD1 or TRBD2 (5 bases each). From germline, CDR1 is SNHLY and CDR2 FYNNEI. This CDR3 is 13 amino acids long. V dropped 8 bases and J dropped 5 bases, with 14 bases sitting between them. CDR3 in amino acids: CASQLGRGDTQYF. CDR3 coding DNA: TGTGCCAGCCAGCTGGGACGAGGAGATACGCAGTATTTT.

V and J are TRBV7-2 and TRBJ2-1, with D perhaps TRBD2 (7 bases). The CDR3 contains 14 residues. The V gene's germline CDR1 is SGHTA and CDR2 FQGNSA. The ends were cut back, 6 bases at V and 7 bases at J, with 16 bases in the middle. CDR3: CASRGFKGGNEQFF. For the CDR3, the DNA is TGTGCCAGCAGGGGCTTCAAGGGGGGGAATGAGCAGTTCTTC.

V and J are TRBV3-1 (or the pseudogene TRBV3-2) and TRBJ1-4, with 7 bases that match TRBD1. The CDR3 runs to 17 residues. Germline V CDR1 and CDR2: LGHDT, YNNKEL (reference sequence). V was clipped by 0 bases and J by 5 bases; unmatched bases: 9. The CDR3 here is CASSQDRRSGQNEKLFF. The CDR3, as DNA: TGTGCCAGCAGCCAAGACCGAAGATCGGGACAGAATGAAAAACTGTTTTTT.

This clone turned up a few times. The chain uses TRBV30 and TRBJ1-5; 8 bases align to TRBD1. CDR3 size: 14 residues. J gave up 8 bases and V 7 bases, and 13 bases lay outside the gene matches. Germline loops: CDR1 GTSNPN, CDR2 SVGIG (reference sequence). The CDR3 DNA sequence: TGTGCCTTAGCCTCGACAGGGGTTTTGGAGCCCCAGCATTTT. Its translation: CALASTGVLEPQHF.

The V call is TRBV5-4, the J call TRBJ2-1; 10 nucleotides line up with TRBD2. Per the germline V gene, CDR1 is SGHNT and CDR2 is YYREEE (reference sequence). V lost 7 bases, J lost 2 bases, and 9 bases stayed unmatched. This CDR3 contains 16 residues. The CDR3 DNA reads TGTGCCAGCCGACCTAAGCGGGGGGGCCCCTACAATGAGCAGTTCTTC. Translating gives CASRPKRGGPYNEQFF.